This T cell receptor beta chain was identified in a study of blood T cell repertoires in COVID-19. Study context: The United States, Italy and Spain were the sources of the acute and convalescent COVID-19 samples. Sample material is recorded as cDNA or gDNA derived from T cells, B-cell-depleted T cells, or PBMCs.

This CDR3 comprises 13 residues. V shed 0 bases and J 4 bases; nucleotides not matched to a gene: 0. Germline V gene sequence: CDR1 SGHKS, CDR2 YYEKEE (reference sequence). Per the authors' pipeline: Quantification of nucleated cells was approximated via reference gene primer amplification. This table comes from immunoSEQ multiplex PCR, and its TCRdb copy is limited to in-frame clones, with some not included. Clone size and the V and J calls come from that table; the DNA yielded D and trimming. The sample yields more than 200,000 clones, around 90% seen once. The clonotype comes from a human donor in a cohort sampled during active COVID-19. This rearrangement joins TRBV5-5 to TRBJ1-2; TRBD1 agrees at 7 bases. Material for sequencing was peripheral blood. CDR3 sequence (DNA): TGTGCCAGCAGCTTGGAGGGGGCCTATGGCTACACCTTC. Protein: CASSLEGAYGYTF.